The text below deals with one T cell receptor (beta chain). Its cognate antigen is unknown. Sequencing was performed with immunoSEQ multiplex PCR; in TCRdb, only in-frame clones are kept and a portion is missing. The sample has 100,000 or so clones; 87% are singletons. The data were taken from a study of T cell responses to AZD1222 COVID-19 vaccine. The CDR3 extends over 15 amino acids. CDR1 is LNHDA and CDR2 is SQIVND in the germline V gene (reference sequence). V was shortened by 7 bases and J by 0 bases, with 14 bases between the two germline ends. Second-dose intervals near 4 or 12 weeks were combined. Study-wide results and limits: As reported, nearly half of all spike-specific TCRs target variant regions that are unmutated. Spike-specific TCR depth and breadth grew after two AZD1222 doses.

The sample in question was peripheral blood, obtained 28 days after the second AZD1222 dose. This chain joins TRBV19 and TRBJ2-3; no reliable D call. This clonotype was sampled from an adult who received the AZD1222 COVID-19 vaccine. The CDR3 bases are TGTGCCAGTAACCCGGCCCCGACTAGCACAGATACGCAGTATTTT. As protein: CASNPAPTSTDTQYF. Using reference TRBV19 and TRBJ2-3 for the parts outside the CDR3, the full variable domain is DGGITQSPKYLFRKEGQNVTLSCEQNLNHDAMYWYRQDPGQGLRLIYYSQIVNDFQKGDIAEGYSVSREKKESFPLTVTSAQKNPTAFYLCASNPAPTSTDTQYFGPGTRLTVL.